This passage covers 4 T cell receptor beta chains from one sample sequenced in a study of post-analysis software for immune sequencing data. For these receptors, no antigen is known. Study-wide findings and caveats: Controls showed lower frequencies than patients for 5 or 6 TRBV segments, and TRBV5-6, TRBV5-1 and TRBV20-1 were among these.

cDNA libraries for TCR beta contained unique molecular identifiers. Via MiXCR, TCRdb re-called the PCR reads, giving one row per CDR3 protein. The table shows 350,000 to 500,000 distinct CDR3 sequences, with 39% occurring only once. The sequenced sample was blood. The receptors shown here come from a girl aged 2-10 years with multiple sclerosis.

The J gene is TRBJ2-1, the V gene TRBV28; TRBD2 might be the D (6 bases). Germline CDR1 reads MDHEN; CDR2 reads SYDVKM. This CDR3 contains 14 residues. V lost 4 bases, J lost 6 bases, and 13 bases lay in between. CDR3 DNA sequence: TGTGCCAGCAGTTACTCGCTTAGCGGCAATGAGCAGTTCTTC. As protein: CASSYSLSGNEQFF.

The chain links TRBV7-9 to TRBJ1-2; D gene unclear. The CDR3 is 15 amino acids. The ends were cut back, 1 base at V and 2 bases at J, with 11 bases in the middle. CDR1 is SEHNR, CDR2 FQNEAQ, per germline (reference sequence). The CDR3 DNA sequence: TGTGCCAGCAGCTTAGACGGGGAAATCAACTATGGCTACACCTTC. Translating it yields CASSLDGEINYGYTF. The full variable domain, its missing parts supplied by reference TRBV7-9 and TRBJ1-2, is DTGVSQNPRHKITKRGQNVTFRCDPISEHNRLYWYRQTLGQGPEFLTYFQNEAQLEKSRLLSDRFSAERPKGSFSTLEIQRTEQGDSAMYLCASSLDGEINYGYTFGSGTRLTVV.

This chain connects TRBV20-1 to TRBJ2-5; unclear D gene. The CDR3 contains 12 residues. Germline values: CDR1 DFQATT, CDR2 SNEGSKA (reference sequence). Trimming cost V 0 bases and J 6 bases, with 8 bases left between them. The CDR3 coding sequence is TGCAGTGCTAGAGAGGGCATCAAGACCCAGTACTTC. Translated: CSAREGIKTQYF.

This clonotype was counted a few times. J is TRBJ1-1 and V is TRBV6-5; D gene ambiguous. Trimming left V 0 bases short and J 2 bases short, with 10 bases between. The germline V gene has CDR1 MNHEY and CDR2 SVGAGI. The CDR3 has 15 residues. The DNA for the CDR3 is TGTGCCAGCAGTTACTCAAGGTACCGAAACACTGAAGCTTTCTTT. It specifies CASSYSRYRNTEAFF.